The 28 T cell receptor beta chains in this list originate from one sample, sequenced in a study of blood T cell repertoires in COVID-19. The protocol was immunoSEQ multiplex PCR, while the TCRdb copy is restricted to in-frame clones and leaves out a portion. Of under 200,000 clones listed, approximately 82% are singletons. Sequencing was performed on peripheral blood. The receptor source for this set is a woman in her sixties or seventies who had recovered from COVID-19.

The chain uses TRBV7-3 and TRBJ1-1; maybe TRBD1 (5 bases). Germline V gene lookup returns CDR1 SGHTA and CDR2 FQGTGA. V was cut by 5 bases and J by 4 bases, with 14 bases left in between. The CDR3 has 14 amino acids. The CDR3 DNA is TGTGCCAGCAGCCCAGAAGGACATTCCACTGAAGCTTTCTTT. Translating it yields CASSPEGHSTEAFF. Based on the CDR3 plus reference TRBV7-3 and TRBJ1-1, the full variable domain is GAGVSQTPSNKVTEKGKYVELRCDPISGHTALYWYRQSLGQGPEFLIYFQGTGAADDSGLPNDRFFAVRPEGSVSTLKIQRTERGDSAVYLCASSPEGHSTEAFFGQGTRLTVV.

V usage is TRBV2 and J usage is TRBJ2-5; tentative D call: TRBD1 (6 bases). Germline lookup yields CDR1 SNHLY and CDR2 FYNNEI. The CDR3 length is 13 residues. Deletions cut 8 bases from V and 0 bases from J, with 10 bases between. The CDR3 here is CASSRGNQETQYF. The CDR3 DNA reads TGTGCCAGCTCCAGGGGAAACCAAGAGACCCAGTACTTC.

The genes are TRBV3-1 (or the pseudogene TRBV3-2) and TRBJ2-5, with TRBD2 matching 12 bases. The germline V gene encodes CDR1 LGHDT and CDR2 YNNKEL (reference sequence). With V trimmed by 7 bases and J by 4 bases, 7 bases remained unmatched. This CDR3 has 15 residues. The CDR3 region has the DNA TGTGCCAGCACCATGCTAGCGGGGGGGGGAGAGACCCAGTACTTC. It yields the protein CASTMLAGGGETQYF.

This chain uses TRBV28 with TRBJ2-3; D may be TRBD2 (7 bases). There are 17 residues in the CDR3. V lost 6 bases, J lost 0 bases, and 19 bases lay in between. The germline gives CDR1 MDHEN, CDR2 SYDVKM. CDR3 coding DNA: TGTGCCAGCAGCCGGGGGGCGGGGCTCTCTAGCACAGATACGCAGTATTTT. It codes for CASSRGAGLSSTDTQYF.

This chain uses TRBV12-3 or TRBV12-4 with TRBJ2-1, with 10 positions matching TRBD1. The CDR3 is made up of 13 amino acids. V was pared by 6 bases and J by 9 bases, with 5 bases of the junction left unmatched. CDR3 DNA: TGTGCCAGCAGACCGACAGGGGGCGCTGAGCAGTTCTTC. Translation: CASRPTGGAEQFF.

The rearrangement joins TRBV6-2 or TRBV6-3 to TRBJ2-3; TRBD1 agrees at 7 bases. The junction had 6 bases not matched to a gene; V was cut back by 6 bases and J by 6 bases. The CDR3 extends over 13 amino acids. Germline CDR1 and CDR2: MNHEY and SVGEGT. The CDR3 sequence is CASSPGQADTQYF. In DNA, the CDR3 is TGTGCCAGCAGCCCAGGACAGGCCGATACGCAGTATTTT.

Many counts were recorded for this clone. This chain joins TRBV7-9 and TRBJ2-1; 7 bases align to TRBD2. Germline V gene data show CDR1 as SEHNR and CDR2 as FQNEAQ (reference sequence). CDR3 length equals 12 residues. The V segment lost 6 bases and the J segment 7 bases; nucleotides outside the gene matches: 3. The CDR3 here is CASRHGGNEQFF. DNA for the CDR3: TGTGCCAGCAGGCACGGGGGGAATGAGCAGTTCTTC.

The gene calls are TRBV7-3 and TRBJ2-5; TRBD1 matches 9 bases. Germline V gene sequence: CDR1 SGHTA, CDR2 FQGTGA. CDR3 size: 15 residues. Trimming cost V 5 bases and J 4 bases; bases outside gene matches: 8. The CDR3 spells CASSPGQGLGETQYF. The CDR3 region has the DNA TGTGCCAGCAGCCCGGGACAGGGTTTGGGAGAGACCCAGTACTTC.

J is TRBJ2-3 and V is TRBV5-1; no clear D. Trimming stripped 3 bases from V and 2 bases from J, with 7 bases between. CDR1 is SGHRS and CDR2 is YFSETQ in the germline V gene. The CDR3 is 13 amino acids. In nucleotides, the CDR3 is TGCGCCAGCAGCTCCCCTCCCACAGATACGCAGTATTTT. Translation: CASSSPPTDTQYF.

The V gene is TRBV29-1, the J gene TRBJ2-5, with 9 bases aligning to TRBD2. The J segment lost 1 base and the V segment lost 4 bases, leaving 7 bases of the junction unmatched. The germline V gene encodes CDR1 SQVTM and CDR2 ANQGSEA. CDR3 length equals 15 residues. CDR3 amino acids: CSVGGASGIQETQYF. The CDR3 nucleotides read TGCAGCGTTGGGGGGGCTAGCGGGATCCAAGAGACCCAGTACTTC.

V is TRBV9 and J is TRBJ2-2; 16 positions match TRBD2. The V gene end was trimmed by 4 bases and the J gene end by 8 bases; junction bases not matched to a gene: 11. Looked up from germline, CDR1 is SGDLS and CDR2 is YYNGEE. CDR3 length: 18 residues. The DNA of the CDR3 is TGTGCCAGCAGCTCGGGACTAGCGGGAGGGCCGGAGGGGGGGGAGCTGTTTTTT. Encoded protein: CASSSGLAGGPEGGELFF.

The rearrangement links TRBV12-3 or TRBV12-4 to TRBJ2-3; D is perhaps TRBD1 (5 bases). The CDR3 sequence is 12 residues long. V lost 6 bases and J lost 5, with 9 bases in between. The CDR3 reads CASSNQGDTQYF. DNA for the CDR3: TGTGCCAGCAGCAACCAGGGAGATACGCAGTATTTT.

This clone showed up just a few times. The chain uses TRBV30 and TRBJ2-4; D gene uncertain. This CDR3 is built from 13 residues. Germline values: CDR1 GTSNPN, CDR2 SVGIG (reference sequence). V was shortened by 1 base and J by 1 base, with 5 bases between the two germline ends. This chain's CDR3 is CAWSGVAKNIQYF. The CDR3 DNA sequence: TGTGCCTGGAGTGGAGTGGCCAAAAACATTCAGTACTTC.

This clone was recorded a few times. The chain is built from TRBV6-2 or TRBV6-3 and TRBJ1-2; a possible D gene is TRBD1 (6 bases). Per germline, CDR1 MNHEY and CDR2 SVGEGT. The length of the CDR3 is 15 residues. V lost 5 bases, J lost 3 bases, and 16 bases lay in between. CDR3 in amino acids: CASSPQKTGDYGYTF. The DNA for the CDR3 is TGTGCCAGCAGTCCGCAAAAGACAGGAGACTATGGCTACACCTTC.

This clone has just one count. This sequence joins TRBV5-1 and TRBJ2-3, with 12 bases that match TRBD2. The CDR3 contains 18 residues. Per germline, CDR1 SGHRS and CDR2 YFSETQ. The V segment lost 4 bases and the J segment 4 bases; nucleotides outside the gene matches: 13. The CDR3 coding sequence is TGCGCCAGCAGCCCACCCTCCCTAGCGGGAGGGTTTTCAGATACGCAGTATTTT. Translated: CASSPPSLAGGFSDTQYF.

The rearrangement links TRBV30 to TRBJ2-1; 7 nucleotides line up with TRBD1. Germline values: CDR1 GTSNPN, CDR2 SVGIG (reference sequence). V lost 2 bases to trimming and J lost 7 bases; unmatched junction nucleotides: 8. The CDR3 is 14 residues long. The CDR3 nucleotides are TGTGCCTGGAGTCCCCGACAGGGTCGAAATGAGCAGTTCTTC. It translates to CAWSPRQGRNEQFF.

Here the CDR3 reads CASSPPTLAASQETQYF. CDR3 bases: TGCGCCAGCAGCCCGCCGACCCTAGCGGCCTCCCAAGAGACCCAGTACTTC. This sequence joins TRBV5-1 and TRBJ2-5; 7 nucleotides line up with TRBD2. Germline V gives CDR1 SGHRS, CDR2 YFSETQ. V shed 4 bases and J 1 base; nucleotides not matched to a gene: 13. The CDR3 is made up of 17 amino acids.

This sequence joins TRBV7-8 and TRBJ2-4, with 9 bases matching TRBD2. The CDR3 is made up of 15 amino acids. From germline, CDR1 is SGHVS and CDR2 FQNEAQ. The V and J ends lost 5 bases and 6 bases, in that order; junction bases with no gene match: 8. CDR3: CASSPVTSGRNIQYF. CDR3 sequence (DNA): TGTGCCAGCAGCCCGGTGACTAGCGGAAGAAACATTCAGTACTTC.

The chain links TRBV10-3 to TRBJ1-5; D is ambiguous. V was trimmed by 8 bases and J by 0 bases, leaving 5 bases between them. The CDR3 is 12 residues long. The germline V gene encodes CDR1 ENHRY and CDR2 SYGVKD. Here the CDR3 reads CAIRDSNQPQHF. The CDR3 coding sequence is TGTGCCATCCGAGATAGCAATCAGCCCCAGCATTTT.

The sample holds many counts of this clone. The chain employs TRBV18 and TRBJ2-6; the D gene is possibly TRBD2 (6 bases). This CDR3 is built from 16 residues. V lost 4 bases, J lost 5 bases, and 15 bases lay in between. CDR1 and CDR2 from the germline V gene are KGHSH and LQKENI. The CDR3 DNA sequence: TGTGCCAGCTCACACCCGGGCGGGGAGAGGGCCAACGTCCTGACTTTC. Translation: CASSHPGGERANVLTF.

The chain is built from TRBV28 and TRBJ1-3, with TRBD1 matching over 9 bases. V gave up 7 bases and J gave up 0 bases; unmatched junction bases: 16. In germline, CDR1 is MDHEN, CDR2 SYDVKM. This CDR3 region has 19 residues. The CDR3, as DNA: TGTGCCAGCACCAGTCCCGCGGGACAGGGCTCGTTCTCTGGAAACACCATATATTTT. Its protein is CASTSPAGQGSFSGNTIYF.

There are a few counts of this clone. CDR3 region: CASSIPGQGNYGYTF. The DNA of the CDR3 is TGTGCCAGTAGTATCCCCGGACAGGGGAACTATGGCTACACCTTC. The chain uses TRBV19 and TRBJ1-2; the match to TRBD1 covers 9 bases. Losses at the gene ends were 3 bases for V and 2 bases for J; bases not matched to a gene: 4. Germline loops: CDR1 LNHDA, CDR2 SQIVND (reference sequence). The CDR3 spans 15 residues.

The V and J genes are TRBV3-1 (or the pseudogene TRBV3-2) and TRBJ2-5; 14 nucleotides match TRBD2. CDR1 LGHDT and CDR2 YNNKEL come from the germline V gene (reference sequence). After removal of 4 bases from V and 5 bases from J, the junction contained 3 bases not matched to a gene. The CDR3 spans 15 residues. The CDR3: CASSPGLAGEETQYF. CDR3 nucleotides: TGTGCCAGCAGCCCGGGACTAGCGGGGGAGGAGACCCAGTACTTC.

The V and J genes are TRBV6-6 and TRBJ2-7; 7 bases align to TRBD1. Germline loops: CDR1 MNHNY, CDR2 SVGAGI (reference sequence). The CDR3 totals 13 residues. J was trimmed by 2 bases and V by 7 bases; bases with no gene match: 5. As DNA, the CDR3 is TGTGCCAGCACCCCTACAGGGGCCTACGAGCAGTACTTC. It specifies CASTPTGAYEQYF.

The chain couples TRBV7-8 to TRBJ2-3; no definite D call. The germline gives CDR1 SGHVS, CDR2 FQNEAQ. Trimming removed 2 bases from V and 5 bases from J, with 2 bases in between. CDR3 size: 11 residues. The CDR3 region is CASSLLDTQYF. Written as DNA, the CDR3 is TGTGCCAGCAGCTTACTAGATACGCAGTATTTT.

The V call is TRBV6-5, the J call TRBJ1-6; D not certain. V was pared by 7 bases and J by 10 bases, with 14 bases between. The CDR3 contains 13 residues. Germline lookup yields CDR1 MNHEY and CDR2 SVGAGI. CDR3 amino acids: CASKVQGGSPLHF. CDR3 DNA: TGTGCCAGCAAGGTTCAAGGAGGATCACCCCTCCACTTT.

This sequence joins TRBV28 and TRBJ1-2; 9 positions agree with TRBD1. Trimming removed 5 bases from V and 7 bases from J; junction bases left unmatched: 8. From germline, CDR1 is MDHEN and CDR2 SYDVKM. This CDR3 is built from 14 residues. The CDR3 spells CASSPGQGIGGYTF. DNA for the CDR3: TGTGCCAGCAGTCCCGGACAGGGGATTGGTGGCTACACCTTC.

About this clone: The junction and the germline gene differ at one end; a read error may be behind it. J is TRBJ2-7 and V is TRBV10-2; TRBD2 aligns across 7 bases. Germline loops: CDR1 WSHSY, CDR2 SAAADI. The CDR3 contains 16 residues. The CDR3 protein is CAGSPQLTGPGGEQYF. The CDR3 region has the DNA TGCGCCGGCAGCCCGCAATTAACCGGGCCGGGGGGCGAGCAGTACTTC.